The next 26 T cell receptor beta chains were all read from a single sample in a study of blood T cell repertoires in COVID-19. Profiled with immunoSEQ multiplex PCR; TCRdb holds only in-frame clones, not every one. The sample gives about 250,000 clones, roughly 80% of which show up once; about 9.6% is in the top ten. Sequenced sample: peripheral blood. The source is a man older than 75 with acute or convalescent COVID-19.

This rearrangement joins TRBV6-5 to TRBJ2-1, with a weak D call TRBD1 (6 bases). Germline loops: CDR1 MNHEY, CDR2 SVGAGI. Between the trimmed V and J ends, which lost 6 bases and 0 bases, there was a span of 12 bases. The CDR3 runs 15 residues. The CDR3 loop is CASRVDRSSYNEQFF. CDR3 in DNA: TGTGCCAGCAGGGTCGACAGGAGCTCCTACAATGAGCAGTTCTTC.

The sample holds a few counts of this clone. J is TRBJ2-1 and V is TRBV18; 7 bases map to TRBD2. The CDR3 is 16 amino acids. Germline V lookup: CDR1 KGHSH, CDR2 LQKENI. V shed 3 bases and J 0 bases; nucleotides not matched to a gene: 5. The DNA for the CDR3 is TGTGCCAGCTCACCCTTGGCGGGAGTCTCCTACAATGAGCAGTTCTTC. Residues: CASSPLAGVSYNEQFF.

V and J are TRBV11-2 and TRBJ1-2; D gene uncertain. V shed 4 bases and J shed 2 bases, with 14 bases lying between them. This CDR3 spans 15 amino acids. Germline V CDR1 and CDR2: SGHAT, FQNNGV. DNA of the CDR3: TGTGCCAGCAGCTCATACCGGGGTTCCAACTATGGCTACACCTTC. Translating it yields CASSSYRGSNYGYTF.

The chain carries TRBV5-5 and TRBJ2-1; D remains ambiguous. Trimming took off 0 bases at V and 3 bases at J, with 7 bases between the two ends. The CDR3 contains 14 residues. Per germline, CDR1 SGHKS and CDR2 YYEKEE (reference sequence). CDR3 sequence (DNA): TGTGCCAGCAGCTTGGGTGGAGACTACAATGAGCAGTTCTTC. This sequence encodes CASSLGGDYNEQFF.

The chain is built from TRBV18 and TRBJ1-1, with D perhaps TRBD1 (6 bases). Germline CDR1 KGHSH, CDR2 LQKENI. With 3 bases removed from V and 7 bases from J, the gap between germline ends came to 12 bases. The CDR3 has 13 amino acids. This CDR3 reads CASSPIQGNEAFF. The CDR3 coding sequence is TGTGCCAGCTCACCTATACAGGGAAATGAAGCTTTCTTT.

This clone has a single count. In the same sample, other DNA sequences code for this CDR3. The V gene is TRBV7-2, the J gene TRBJ1-3; TRBD1 might be the D (6 bases). The CDR3 loop spans 15 amino acids. With 1 base removed from V and 0 bases from J, the gap between germline ends came to 7 bases. Looked up from germline, CDR1 is SGHTA and CDR2 is FQGNSA. CDR3 in DNA: TGTGCCAGCAGCTTAGACAGGGCCTCTGGAAACACCATATATTTT. It translates to CASSLDRASGNTIYF.

The rearrangement links TRBV20-1 to TRBJ2-2; TRBD2 matches at 8 bases. The germline gives CDR1 DFQATT, CDR2 SNEGSKA (reference sequence). With V trimmed by 3 bases and J by 6 bases, 6 bases remained unmatched. There are 14 residues in the CDR3. The CDR3 is CSASPGGIAGELFF. CDR3 DNA sequence: TGCAGTGCTAGTCCGGGGGGGATCGCCGGGGAGCTGTTTTTT.

This clone was counted once. This chain uses TRBV7-7 with TRBJ2-1; the match to TRBD1 covers 8 bases. J was trimmed by 3 bases and V by 4 bases; bases with no gene match: 2. Germline V gene lookup returns CDR1 SSHAT and CDR2 FNYEAQ (reference sequence). The CDR3 is 14 residues long. The chain's CDR3 is CASSSGTGYNEQFF. Here the CDR3 DNA reads TGTGCCAGCAGCTCGGGGACAGGCTACAATGAGCAGTTCTTC.

V is TRBV5-6 and J is TRBJ1-1, with D perhaps TRBD1 (5 bases). Germline V gives CDR1 SGHDT, CDR2 YYEEEE. This CDR3 region has 16 residues. Trimming took off 6 bases at V and 0 bases at J, with 18 bases between the two ends. CDR3 protein: CASTFGTGSMNTEAFF. The DNA for the CDR3 is TGTGCCAGCACCTTCGGAACAGGTTCTATGAACACTGAAGCTTTCTTT.

The chain recombines TRBV5-4 with TRBJ2-7, with D possibly matching TRBD1 (6 bases). Trimming stripped 4 bases from V and 2 bases from J, with 10 bases between. The CDR3 contains 13 residues. The germline gives CDR1 SGHNT, CDR2 YYREEE (reference sequence). The CDR3 is CASSQGQPYEQYF. CDR3 nucleotides: TGTGCCAGCAGCCAAGGACAGCCCTACGAGCAGTACTTC.

The rearrangement links TRBV11-1 to TRBJ1-4; D is uncertain. The V end was cut by 5 bases, the J end by 8 bases, with 12 bases between. This CDR3 comprises 13 residues. Germline V lookup: CDR1 SGHAT, CDR2 FQDESV (reference sequence). The CDR3 nucleotides are TGTGCCAGCAGCGCCGGTGCACTAGAAAAACTGTTTTTT. It encodes CASSAGALEKLFF.

The chain recombines TRBV29-1 with TRBJ2-2; a possible D gene is TRBD2 (5 bases). V was cut by 4 bases and J by 6 bases, with 18 bases left in between. CDR3 size: 15 residues. CDR1 SQVTM and CDR2 ANQGSEA come from the germline V gene. In DNA form, the CDR3 reads TGCAGCGTTGTGGCCCGGACTCCGGAGGCCGGGGAGCTGTTTTTT. It encodes CSVVARTPEAGELFF.

This chain connects TRBV2 to TRBJ1-4, with a weak D call TRBD1 (5 bases). Trimming shortened V by 9 bases and J by 5 bases, and 13 bases separated the two germline ends. This CDR3 is built from 13 residues. The germline gives CDR1 SNHLY, CDR2 FYNNEI. The CDR3 spells CASQRGANEKLFF. CDR3 nucleotide sequence: TGTGCCAGTCAACGTGGGGCCAATGAAAAACTGTTTTTT.

The genes are TRBV6-5 and TRBJ1-2; 7 bases match TRBD1. The CDR3 is made up of 15 amino acids. After removal of 6 bases from V and 6 bases from J, the junction contained 13 bases not matched to a gene. Germline CDR1 reads MNHEY; CDR2 reads SVGAGI. Written as DNA, the CDR3 is TGTGCCAGCAGGGGATACAGGGGACGGTTGGATGGCTACACCTTC. Amino acids: CASRGYRGRLDGYTF.

The chain joins TRBV5-1 to TRBJ1-2, with no clear D. V lost 1 base and J 8 bases, leaving 15 bases between the germline ends. The CDR3 contains 14 residues. The V gene's germline CDR1 is SGHRS and CDR2 YFSETQ. In DNA, the CDR3 is TGCGCCAGCAGCTTGTCGGTCCGGGTATTGGGCTACACCTTC. Translation gives CASSLSVRVLGYTF.

This rearrangement joins TRBV5-1 to TRBJ1-1; 9 bases match TRBD1. The CDR3 has 14 residues. Trimming took 4 bases from V and 4 from J; bases not matched to a gene: 5. Germline-derived CDR1 and CDR2 are SGHRS and YFSETQ. In DNA form, the CDR3 reads TGCGCCAGCAGCACAGGGGGCAGGGCCACTGAAGCTTTCTTT. Its protein is CASSTGGRATEAFF.

This chain joins TRBV6-5 and TRBJ1-1, with D possibly matching TRBD1 (5 bases). The V and J ends lost 5 bases and 5 bases respectively, with 15 bases between them. From germline, CDR1 is MNHEY and CDR2 SVGAGI. The CDR3 spans 14 residues. In DNA, the CDR3 is TGTGCCAGCAGTATGACTGGGGCGATTACTGAAGCTTTCTTT. Its protein product is CASSMTGAITEAFF.

The CDR3 loop is CASSRQGGPSNQPQHF. DNA for the CDR3: TGTGCCAGCAGCAGACAGGGGGGCCCCAGCAATCAGCCCCAGCATTTT. The chain links TRBV27 to TRBJ1-5; 9 bases map to TRBD1. The CDR3 loop spans 16 amino acids. The J segment lost 1 base and the V segment lost 6 bases, leaving 7 bases of the junction unmatched. Germline V gene sequence: CDR1 MNHEY, CDR2 SMNVEV (reference sequence).

The chain links TRBV10-1 to TRBJ1-2; 11 bases are shared with TRBD1. CDR3 size: 16 residues. Germline loops: CDR1 WNHNN, CDR2 SYGVQD (reference sequence). J gave up 0 bases and V 4 bases, and 4 bases lay outside the gene matches. CDR3 nucleotide sequence: TGCGCCAGCAGTGCCGGACAGGGGGCGGCTAACTATGGCTACACCTTC. As protein: CASSAGQGAANYGYTF.

V is TRBV6-6 and J is TRBJ1-5; 8 positions match TRBD1. After removal of 4 bases from V and 1 base from J, the junction contained 3 bases not matched to a gene. Germline lookup yields CDR1 MNHNY and CDR2 SVGAGI (reference sequence). The length of the CDR3 is 15 residues. The CDR3 nucleotides are TGTGCCAGCAGTTCGGGACAGGCAAGCAATCAGCCCCAGCATTTT. This encodes CASSSGQASNQPQHF.

The CDR3 sequence is CASSQDPSGRVKQFF. The DNA for the CDR3 is TGTGCCAGCAGCCAAGATCCTAGCGGGAGGGTCAAGCAGTTCTTC. The chain carries TRBV3-1 (or the pseudogene TRBV3-2) and TRBJ2-1, with 12 bases fitting TRBD2. V lost 0 bases and J lost 11; bases outside the gene matches: 5. Germline V lookup: CDR1 LGHDT, CDR2 YNNKEL (reference sequence). This CDR3 contains 15 residues.

This chain uses TRBV5-5 with TRBJ1-6, with 8 bases lining up with TRBD1. The CDR3 consists of 15 residues. Germline V gives CDR1 SGHKS, CDR2 YYEKEE (reference sequence). The J segment lost 9 bases and the V segment lost 0 bases, leaving 5 bases of the junction unmatched. The CDR3 bases are TGTGCCAGCAGCTTGGGTCAGGGGGCGGGTTCACCCCTCCACTTT. This encodes CASSLGQGAGSPLHF.

The chain joins TRBV2 to TRBJ1-6, with D tentatively TRBD1 (5 bases). V lost 6 bases, J lost 6 bases, and 18 bases lay in between. The CDR3 contains 16 residues. Germline CDR1 reads SNHLY; CDR2 reads FYNNEI. The CDR3 region has the DNA TGTGCCAGCAGGGTCGAACAGACAGTTTCTAATTCACCCCTCCACTTT. It is translated as CASRVEQTVSNSPLHF.

This chain links TRBV4-2 with TRBJ1-6, with D unresolved. The CDR3 spans 16 residues. V shed 0 bases and J shed 14 bases, with 20 bases lying between them. Germline V gene data show CDR1 as LGHNA and CDR2 as YNFKEQ. CDR3 loop: CASSQEVRVELVALHF. The CDR3 DNA reads as TGTGCCAGCAGCCAAGAGGTGCGAGTGGAGCTCGTGGCCCTCCACTTT.

V usage is TRBV7-2 and J usage is TRBJ2-1, with 7 bases identical to TRBD1. With V trimmed by 2 bases and J by 8 bases, 9 bases remained unmatched. Germline CDR1 is SGHTA and CDR2 is FQGNSA. The CDR3 sequence is 15 residues long. CDR3 in amino acids: CASSLSPGQIDEQFF. The CDR3 DNA reads as TGTGCCAGCAGCTTAAGTCCGGGACAGATCGATGAGCAGTTCTTC. Looking up the rest from reference TRBV7-2 and TRBJ2-1 gives the full variable domain: GAGVSQSPSNKVTEKGKDVELRCDPISGHTALYWYRQSLGQGLEFLIYFQGNSAPDKSGLPSDRFSAERTGGSVSTLTIQRTQQEDSAVYLCASSLSPGQIDEQFFGPGTRLTVL.

This clone showed up just once. V usage is TRBV5-1 and J usage is TRBJ1-5; 7 bases align to TRBD1. Germline CDR1 reads SGHRS; CDR2 reads YFSETQ. The CDR3 contains 15 residues. V gave up 4 bases and J gave up 2 bases; unmatched junction bases: 6. CDR3 sequence (DNA): TGCGCCAGCAGCGAAGGGGGCCTTGGCAATCAGCCCCAGCATTTT. Translation: CASSEGGLGNQPQHF.